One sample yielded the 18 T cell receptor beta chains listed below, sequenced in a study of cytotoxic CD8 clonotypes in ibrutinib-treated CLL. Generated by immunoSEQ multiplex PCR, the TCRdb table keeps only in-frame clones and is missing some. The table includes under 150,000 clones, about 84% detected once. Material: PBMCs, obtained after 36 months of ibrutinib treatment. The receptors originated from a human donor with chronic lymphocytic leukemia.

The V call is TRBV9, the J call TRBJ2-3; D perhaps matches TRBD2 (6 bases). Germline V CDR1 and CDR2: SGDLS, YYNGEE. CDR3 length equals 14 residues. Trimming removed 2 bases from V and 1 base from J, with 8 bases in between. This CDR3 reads CASSVSSGTDTQYF. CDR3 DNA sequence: TGTGCCAGCAGCGTGTCTAGCGGCACAGATACGCAGTATTTT.

In DNA form, the CDR3 reads TGCGCCAGCAGATCCCGGGACAGGGGCCGGGGAGGCATTCAGTACTTC. Its protein product is CASRSRDRGRGGIQYF. V is TRBV10-1 and J is TRBJ2-4, with 10 bases that match TRBD1. Trimming cost V 6 bases and J 9 bases; bases outside gene matches: 14. The CDR3 runs to 16 residues. Germline assignment: CDR1 WNHNN and CDR2 SYGVQD (reference sequence).

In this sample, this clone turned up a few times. The CDR3 reads CASSPFIDGKREAFF. CDR3 sequence (DNA): TGTGCCAGCTCACCATTCATTGACGGGAAACGAGAAGCTTTCTTT. This rearrangement joins TRBV18 to TRBJ1-1; the D is unclear. The CDR3 runs to 15 residues. Germline CDR1 KGHSH, CDR2 LQKENI. V lost 2 bases and J 8 bases, leaving 18 bases between the germline ends.

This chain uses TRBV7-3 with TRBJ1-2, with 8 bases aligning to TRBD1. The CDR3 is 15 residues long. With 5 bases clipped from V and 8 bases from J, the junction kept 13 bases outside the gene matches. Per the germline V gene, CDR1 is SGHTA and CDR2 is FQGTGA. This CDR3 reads CASSQDGQGARGYTF. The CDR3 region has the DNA TGTGCCAGCAGCCAAGATGGACAGGGAGCGCGAGGCTACACCTTC.

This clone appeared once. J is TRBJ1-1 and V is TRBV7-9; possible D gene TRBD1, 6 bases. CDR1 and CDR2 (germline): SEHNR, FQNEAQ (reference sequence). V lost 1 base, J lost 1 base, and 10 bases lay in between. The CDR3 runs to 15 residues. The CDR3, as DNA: TGTGCCAGCAGCTTAGGTTGGGGGCAGAACACTGAAGCTTTCTTT. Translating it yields CASSLGWGQNTEAFF.

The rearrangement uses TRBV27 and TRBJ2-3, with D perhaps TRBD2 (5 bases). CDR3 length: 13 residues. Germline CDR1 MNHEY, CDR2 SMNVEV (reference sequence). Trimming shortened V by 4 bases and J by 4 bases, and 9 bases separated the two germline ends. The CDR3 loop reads CASSSLAPDTQYF. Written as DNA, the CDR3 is TGTGCCAGCAGTTCTCTAGCCCCAGATACGCAGTATTTT.

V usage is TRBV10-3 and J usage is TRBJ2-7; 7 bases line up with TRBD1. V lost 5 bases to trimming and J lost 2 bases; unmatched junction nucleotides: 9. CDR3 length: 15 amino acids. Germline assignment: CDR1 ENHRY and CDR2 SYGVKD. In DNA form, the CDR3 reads TGTGCCATCAGTCTGGAGACAGGGTACCCCTACGAGCAGTACTTC. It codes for CAISLETGYPYEQYF.

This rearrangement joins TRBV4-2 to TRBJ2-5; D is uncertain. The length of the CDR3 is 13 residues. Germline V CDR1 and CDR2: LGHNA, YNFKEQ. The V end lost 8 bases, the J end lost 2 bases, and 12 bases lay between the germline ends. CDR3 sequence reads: CASRAAAQETQYF. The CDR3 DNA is TGTGCCAGCCGGGCGGCGGCACAAGAGACCCAGTACTTC.

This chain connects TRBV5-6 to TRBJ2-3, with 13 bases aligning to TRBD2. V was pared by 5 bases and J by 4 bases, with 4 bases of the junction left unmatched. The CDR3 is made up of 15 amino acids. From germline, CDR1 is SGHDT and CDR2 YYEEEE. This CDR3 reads CASRYGLAGADTQYF. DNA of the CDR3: TGTGCCAGCAGATACGGACTAGCGGGGGCAGATACGCAGTATTTT.

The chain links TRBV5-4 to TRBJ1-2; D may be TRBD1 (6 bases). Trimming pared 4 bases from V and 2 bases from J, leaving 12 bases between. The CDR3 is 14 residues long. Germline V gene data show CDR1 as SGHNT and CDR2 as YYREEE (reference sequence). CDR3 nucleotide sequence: TGTGCCAGCAGCCAGAACCAGGGGAACTATGGCTACACCTTC. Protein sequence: CASSQNQGNYGYTF.

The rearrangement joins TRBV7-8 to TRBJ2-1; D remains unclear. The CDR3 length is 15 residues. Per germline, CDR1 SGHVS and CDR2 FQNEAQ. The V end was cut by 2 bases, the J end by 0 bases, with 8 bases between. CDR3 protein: CASSLLRYSYNEQFF. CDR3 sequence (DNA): TGTGCCAGCAGCTTACTGAGGTACTCCTACAATGAGCAGTTCTTC.

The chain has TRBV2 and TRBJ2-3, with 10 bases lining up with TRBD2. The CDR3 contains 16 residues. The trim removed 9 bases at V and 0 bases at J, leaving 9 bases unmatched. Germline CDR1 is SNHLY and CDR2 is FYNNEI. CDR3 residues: CASDRGLAISTDTQYF. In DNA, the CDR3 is TGTGCCAGTGACCGGGGACTAGCGATTAGCACAGATACGCAGTATTTT.

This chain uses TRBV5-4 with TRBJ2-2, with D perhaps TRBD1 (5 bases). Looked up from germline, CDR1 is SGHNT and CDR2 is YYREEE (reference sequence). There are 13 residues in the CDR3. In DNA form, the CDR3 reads TGTGTCCAGAAGGGGTGGAACACCGGGGAGCTGTTTTTT. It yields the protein CVQKGWNTGELFF.

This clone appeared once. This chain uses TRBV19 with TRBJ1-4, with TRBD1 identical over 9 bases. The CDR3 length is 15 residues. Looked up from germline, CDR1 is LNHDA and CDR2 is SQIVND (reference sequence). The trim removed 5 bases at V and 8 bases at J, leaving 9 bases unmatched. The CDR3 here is CASSLTGTGREKLFF. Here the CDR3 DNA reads TGTGCCAGTAGTCTCACCGGGACAGGGCGAGAAAAACTGTTTTTT.

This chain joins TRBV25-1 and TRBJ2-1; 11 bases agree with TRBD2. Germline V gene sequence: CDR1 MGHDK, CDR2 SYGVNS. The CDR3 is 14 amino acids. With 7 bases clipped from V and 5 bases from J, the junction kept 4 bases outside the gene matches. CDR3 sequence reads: CASNLAGGNNEQFF. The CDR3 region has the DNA TGTGCCAGCAATCTAGCGGGAGGAAACAATGAGCAGTTCTTC. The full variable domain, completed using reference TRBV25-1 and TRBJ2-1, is EADIYQTPRYLVIGTGKKITLECSQTMGHDKMYWYQQDPGMELHLIHYSYGVNSTEKGDLSSESTVSRIRTEHFPLTLESARPSHTSQYLCASNLAGGNNEQFFGPGTRLTVL.

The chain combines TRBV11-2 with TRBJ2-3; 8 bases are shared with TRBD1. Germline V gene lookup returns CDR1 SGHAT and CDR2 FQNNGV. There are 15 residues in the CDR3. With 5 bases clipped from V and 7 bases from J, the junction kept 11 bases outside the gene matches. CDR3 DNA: TGTGCCAGCAGCCCCAGGGGGCGGAGGCCTTATACGCAGTATTTT. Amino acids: CASSPRGRRPYTQYF.

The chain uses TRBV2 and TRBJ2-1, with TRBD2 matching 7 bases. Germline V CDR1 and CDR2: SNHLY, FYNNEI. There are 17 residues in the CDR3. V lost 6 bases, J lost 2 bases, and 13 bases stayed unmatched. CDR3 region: CASRLYGTSVAYNEQFF. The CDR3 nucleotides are TGTGCCAGCAGGTTATACGGAACTAGCGTGGCCTACAATGAGCAGTTCTTC. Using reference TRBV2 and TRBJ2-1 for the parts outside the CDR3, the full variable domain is EPEVTQTPSHQVTQMGQEVILRCVPISNHLYFYWYRQILGQKVEFLVSFYNNEISEKSEIFDDQFSVERPDGSNFTLKIRSTKLEDSAMYFCASRLYGTSVAYNEQFFGPGTRLTVL.

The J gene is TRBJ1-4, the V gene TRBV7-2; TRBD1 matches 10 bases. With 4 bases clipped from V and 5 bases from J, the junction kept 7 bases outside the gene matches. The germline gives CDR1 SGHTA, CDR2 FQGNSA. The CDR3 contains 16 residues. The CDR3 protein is CASSSLPGQGNEKLFF. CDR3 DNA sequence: TGTGCCAGCAGCTCACTTCCGGGACAGGGGAATGAAAAACTGTTTTTT.